These T cell receptor beta chains were read from a single sample in a study of blood T cell repertoires in COVID-19. Sequencing was performed with immunoSEQ multiplex PCR; in TCRdb, only in-frame clones are kept and a portion is missing. The table lists about 390,000 clones, about 86% of them singletons, with 10% in the top ten. Sequencing used PBMCs or T cells enriched from blood (not recorded which). The receptor set was obtained from a woman aged 45 to 65 who had recovered from COVID-19. CDR3s include the opening cysteine and the closing phenylalanine or tryptophan. The D gene is left open where the match is weak. Not every row has a clone size; where given, it reads once, few, many or a size class.

clone size: -
D gene: -
J gene: TRBJ2-3
V gene: TRBV2
CDR3 DNA: TGTGCCAGCAGTGAATGGCGGAGAAGCACAGATACGCAGTATTTT
CDR3 protein: CASSEWRRSTDTQYF

clone size: -
D gene: -
J gene: TRBJ1-2
V gene: TRBV4-3
CDR3 DNA: TGCGCCAGCAGCCAAGATGTGTTTGGCATTGGGGCCTATGGCTACACCTTC
CDR3 protein: CASSQDVFGIGAYGYTF

clone size: -
D gene: -
J gene: TRBJ2-1
V gene: TRBV7-6
CDR3 DNA: TGTGCCAGCAGCTTAGACGGGGGGCGAAGTGAGCAGTTCTTC
CDR3 protein: CASSLDGGRSEQFF

clone size: -
D gene: -
J gene: TRBJ1-1
V gene: TRBV6-5
CDR3 DNA: TGTGCCAGCAGTTCCCCGGGGAGTAACACTGAAGCTTTCTTT
CDR3 protein: CASSSPGSNTEAFF

clone size: -
D gene: -
J gene: TRBJ2-1
V gene: TRBV3-1/TRBV3-2
CDR3 DNA: TGTGCCAGCAGCCAGGGGCTCCCAACCTATGAGCAGTTCTTC
CDR3 protein: CASSQGLPTYEQFF

clone size: -
D gene: -
J gene: TRBJ1-5
V gene: TRBV30
CDR3 DNA: TGTGCCTTGGCGCGGGACAGCAATCAGCCCCAGCATTTT
CDR3 protein: CALARDSNQPQHF

clone size: -
D gene: -
J gene: TRBJ1-5
V gene: TRBV25-1
CDR3 DNA: TGTGCCAGCAGTGAAGCCCGGGAGGATCAGCCCCAGCATTTT
CDR3 protein: CASSEAREDQPQHF

clone size: -
D gene: TRBD1
J gene: TRBJ1-6
V gene: TRBV11-3
CDR3 DNA: TGTGCCAGCAGCCCCGGGACAGGTCTTAGCTCCTATAATTCACCCCTCCACTTT
CDR3 protein: CASSPGTGLSSYNSPLHF

clone size: -
D gene: -
J gene: TRBJ2-5
V gene: TRBV18
CDR3 DNA: TGTGCCAGCTCCCTTTTTAAGGGTCGGGGGCAAGAGACCCAGTACTTC
CDR3 protein: CASSLFKGRGQETQYF

clone size: -
D gene: TRBD1
J gene: TRBJ1-2
V gene: TRBV28
CDR3 DNA: TGTGCCAGCAGTTTTATCAGGACAGGGATTTCGCGGCGGGGAGGCTACACCTTC
CDR3 protein: CASSFIRTGISRRGGYTF

clone size: -
D gene: TRBD1
J gene: TRBJ1-4
V gene: TRBV3-1/TRBV3-2
CDR3 DNA: TGTGCCAGCAGCCTTTTTTCACAGGGGGCGGGAGAAAAACTGTTTTTT
CDR3 protein: CASSLFSQGAGEKLFF

clone size: -
D gene: TRBD2
J gene: TRBJ2-2
V gene: TRBV6-2/TRBV6-3
CDR3 DNA: TGTGCCAGCAGTTTCGGGGGGGCCGACACCGGGGAGCTGTTTTTT
CDR3 protein: CASSFGGADTGELFF

clone size: -
D gene: -
J gene: TRBJ1-5
V gene: TRBV19
CDR3 DNA: TGTGCCAGTAGTATAGTTCGACAGGTTAATCAGCCCCAGCATTTT
CDR3 protein: CASSIVRQVNQPQHF

clone size: -
D gene: -
J gene: TRBJ1-2
V gene: TRBV27
CDR3 DNA: TGTGCCAGCAGTTTGGGGCAGCACTATGGCTACACCTTC
CDR3 protein: CASSLGQHYGYTF

clone size: once
D gene: -
J gene: TRBJ1-1
V gene: TRBV7-8
CDR3 DNA: TGTGCCAGCAGCCCCTATTCGGACTTGAACACTGAAGCTTTCTTT
CDR3 protein: CASSPYSDLNTEAFF

clone size: -
D gene: -
J gene: TRBJ1-4
V gene: TRBV9
CDR3 DNA: TGTGCCAGCAGCGTAGTAGGGGCCCTCGATGAAAAACTGTTTTTT
CDR3 protein: CASSVVGALDEKLFF

clone size: -
D gene: -
J gene: TRBJ1-1
V gene: TRBV7-8
CDR3 DNA: TGTGCCAGCAGCTCGGCGGGGGTGACAGGAACCGAGTACGCTGAAGCTTTCTTT
CDR3 protein: CASSSAGVTGTEYAEAFF

clone size: -
D gene: -
J gene: TRBJ1-6
V gene: TRBV30
CDR3 DNA: TGTGCCTGGAGGAGCCGTGATAATTCACCCCTCCACTTT
CDR3 protein: CAWRSRDNSPLHF

clone size: -
D gene: -
J gene: TRBJ2-7
V gene: TRBV5-1
CDR3 DNA: TGCGCCAGCAGCTTGGGACACTCCTACGAGCAGTACTTC
CDR3 protein: CASSLGHSYEQYF

clone size: once
D gene: -
J gene: TRBJ1-4
V gene: TRBV7-9
CDR3 DNA: TGTGCCAGCAGCCCCGGTACCCAGGGTACAACTAATGAAAAACTGTTTTTT
CDR3 protein: CASSPGTQGTTNEKLFF

clone size: -
D gene: -
J gene: TRBJ2-1
V gene: TRBV7-9
CDR3 DNA: TGTGCCAGCAGCCCCCCGGGGTCCAGTTGGGGCAATGAGCAGTTCTTC
CDR3 protein: CASSPPGSSWGNEQFF

clone size: -
D gene: -
J gene: TRBJ1-6
V gene: TRBV7-3
CDR3 DNA: TGTGCCAGCAGCTTAGGCAGTTATAATTCACCCCTCCACTTT
CDR3 protein: CASSLGSYNSPLHF

clone size: -
D gene: -
J gene: TRBJ1-1
V gene: TRBV6-2/TRBV6-3
CDR3 DNA: TGTGCCAGCAGTCGACAGGAGTTGAACACTGAAGCTTTCTTT
CDR3 protein: CASSRQELNTEAFF

clone size: once
D gene: -
J gene: TRBJ1-1
V gene: TRBV6-5
CDR3 DNA: TGTGCCAGCAGCGCAAGGGGGGGTAACACTGAAGCTTTCTTT
CDR3 protein: CASSARGGNTEAFF

clone size: -
D gene: -
J gene: TRBJ1-5
V gene: TRBV20-1
CDR3 DNA: TGCAGTGCTAGTAGGGGGTCTAGCAATCAGCCCCAGCATTTT
CDR3 protein: CSASRGSSNQPQHF

clone size: -
D gene: TRBD1
J gene: TRBJ2-7
V gene: TRBV6-5
CDR3 DNA: TGTGCCAGCAACCCGGGACAGGGGCTTTACGAGCAGTACTTC
CDR3 protein: CASNPGQGLYEQYF

clone size: -
D gene: TRBD1
J gene: TRBJ2-5
V gene: TRBV18
CDR3 DNA: TGTGCCAGCTCACAATACCTGACAGGGGTCCAAGAGACCCAGTACTTC
CDR3 protein: CASSQYLTGVQETQYF

clone size: -
D gene: -
J gene: TRBJ2-5
V gene: TRBV21-1
CDR3 DNA: TGTGCCAGCAGCACAAAGGGAGCGGGGGGGAAAAAAGAGACCCAGTACTTC
CDR3 protein: CASSTKGAGGKKETQYF

clone size: -
D gene: TRBD1
J gene: TRBJ2-1
V gene: TRBV11-3
CDR3 DNA: TGTGCCAGCAGCTTCGGACAGGGTGTGCACAATGAGCAGTTCTTC
CDR3 protein: CASSFGQGVHNEQFF

clone size: -
D gene: TRBD1
J gene: TRBJ1-2
V gene: TRBV3-1/TRBV3-2
CDR3 DNA: TGTGCCAGCAGCCTCTGCACCGGGACAGGGGGCGACCCCTATGGCTACACCTTC
CDR3 protein: CASSLCTGTGGDPYGYTF

clone size: -
D gene: -
J gene: TRBJ2-1
V gene: TRBV4-2
CDR3 DNA: TGTGCCAGCAGCCAAGTGATTCAGGGAAAGAATGAGCAGTTCTTC
CDR3 protein: CASSQVIQGKNEQFF

clone size: -
D gene: TRBD2
J gene: TRBJ2-1
V gene: TRBV7-8
CDR3 DNA: TGTGCCAGCAGCTCTGGGGGCGGGGGGCTCTACAATGAGCAGTTCTTC
CDR3 protein: CASSSGGGGLYNEQFF

clone size: few
D gene: TRBD1
J gene: TRBJ1-1
V gene: TRBV18
CDR3 DNA: TGTGCCAGCTCATACATTCCCCCGGGACAGGGGGTAGCAACTGAAGCTTTCTTT
CDR3 protein: CASSYIPPGQGVATEAFF

clone size: once
D gene: -
J gene: TRBJ2-7
V gene: TRBV9
CDR3 DNA: TGTGCCAGCAGCCCCGGAGGGTCTTACTCTGGGGAGCAGTACTTC
CDR3 protein: CASSPGGSYSGEQYF

clone size: -
D gene: -
J gene: TRBJ1-5
V gene: TRBV7-2
CDR3 DNA: TGTGCCAGCAGCCCCCCTCCCGGGGTATGGGGTCAGCCCCAGCATTTT
CDR3 protein: CASSPPPGVWGQPQHF

clone size: once
D gene: TRBD2
J gene: TRBJ2-3
V gene: TRBV27
CDR3 DNA: TGTGCCAGCAGTCTTAGCGGGGGCGTCACGGATACGCAGTATTTT
CDR3 protein: CASSLSGGVTDTQYF

clone size: -
D gene: -
J gene: TRBJ2-3
V gene: TRBV28
CDR3 DNA: TGTGCCAGCAGTTTGTCCGGGTTGGGGACATCTAGCACAGATACGCAGTATTTT
CDR3 protein: CASSLSGLGTSSTDTQYF

clone size: few
D gene: TRBD2
J gene: TRBJ2-3
V gene: TRBV7-9
CDR3 DNA: TGTGCCAGCAGCCCCACCCCACTAGCGGGGCAAAATACGCAGTATTTT
CDR3 protein: CASSPTPLAGQNTQYF

clone size: once
D gene: TRBD1
J gene: TRBJ2-5
V gene: TRBV7-9
CDR3 DNA: TGTGCCAGCAGCCCCGGACAGGTTGCTGAGACCCAGTACTTC
CDR3 protein: CASSPGQVAETQYF

clone size: -
D gene: -
J gene: TRBJ1-1
V gene: TRBV6-6
CDR3 DNA: TGTGCCAGCAGTCCGAAAGGAGGACCTGAAGCTTTCTTT
CDR3 protein: CASSPKGGPEAFF

clone size: -
D gene: TRBD2
J gene: TRBJ2-5
V gene: TRBV7-3
CDR3 DNA: TGTGCCAGCAGCTCCTGGGGGCGAGCGGGGGCCCAAGAGACCCAGTACTTC
CDR3 protein: CASSSWGRAGAQETQYF

clone size: few
D gene: TRBD1
J gene: TRBJ1-1
V gene: TRBV29-1
CDR3 DNA: TGCAGCGTTCGGGGGAGACAGGGGTGGGGAGTGAACACTGAAGCTTTCTTT
CDR3 protein: CSVRGRQGWGVNTEAFF

clone size: -
D gene: -
J gene: TRBJ1-5
V gene: TRBV19
CDR3 DNA: TGTGCCAGTTCTCCTGGGGCCTCCAATCAGCCCCAGCATTTT
CDR3 protein: CASSPGASNQPQHF

clone size: -
D gene: -
J gene: TRBJ2-7
V gene: TRBV7-9
CDR3 DNA: TGTGCCAGCAGCTTAGTAGAGGTCAACTCCTACGAGCAGTACTTC
CDR3 protein: CASSLVEVNSYEQYF

clone size: once
D gene: -
J gene: TRBJ1-6
V gene: TRBV7-9
CDR3 DNA: TGTGCCAGCAGCCGACCGGGGAGTTCACCCCTCCACTTT
CDR3 protein: CASSRPGSSPLHF

clone size: -
D gene: TRBD1
J gene: TRBJ1-2
V gene: TRBV4-1
CDR3 DNA: TGCGCCAGCAGCGAGACAGGGTATGGCTACACCTTC
CDR3 protein: CASSETGYGYTF

clone size: -
D gene: TRBD1
J gene: TRBJ1-5
V gene: TRBV6-1
CDR3 DNA: TGTGCCAGCAGTGAAGCGGGGACAGGGCAGCGGCCCCAGCATTTT
CDR3 protein: CASSEAGTGQRPQHF

clone size: -
D gene: TRBD1
J gene: TRBJ1-2
V gene: TRBV18
CDR3 DNA: TGTGCCAGCTCACCCGCCCCAGGGGGCGAGGGCTATGGCTACACCTTC
CDR3 protein: CASSPAPGGEGYGYTF

clone size: once
D gene: -
J gene: TRBJ1-5
V gene: TRBV2
CDR3 DNA: TGTGCCAGCAGTTTCTACCTGGGTGGAGGGAATCAGCCCCAGCATTTT
CDR3 protein: CASSFYLGGGNQPQHF